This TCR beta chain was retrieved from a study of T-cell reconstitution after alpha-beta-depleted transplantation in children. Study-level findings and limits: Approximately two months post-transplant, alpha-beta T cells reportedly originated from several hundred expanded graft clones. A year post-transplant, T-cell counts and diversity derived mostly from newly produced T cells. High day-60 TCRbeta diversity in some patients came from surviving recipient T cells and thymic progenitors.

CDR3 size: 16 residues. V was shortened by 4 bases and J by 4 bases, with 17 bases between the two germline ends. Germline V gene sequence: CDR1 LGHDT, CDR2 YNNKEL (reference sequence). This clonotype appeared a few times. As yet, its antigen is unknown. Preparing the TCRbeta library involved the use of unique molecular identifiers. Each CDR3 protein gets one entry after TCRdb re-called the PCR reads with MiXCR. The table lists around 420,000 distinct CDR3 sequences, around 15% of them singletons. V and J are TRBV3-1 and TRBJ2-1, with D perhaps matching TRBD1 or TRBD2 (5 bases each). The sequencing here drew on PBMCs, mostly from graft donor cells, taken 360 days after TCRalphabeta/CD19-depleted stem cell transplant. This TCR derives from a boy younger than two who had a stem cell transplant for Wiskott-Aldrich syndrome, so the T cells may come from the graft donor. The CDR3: CASSLNLWGRYNEQFF. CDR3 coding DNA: TGTGCCAGCAGCCTTAACCTATGGGGACGGTACAATGAGCAGTTCTTC.